This TCR beta chain was profiled in a study of PD-L1 blockade in urothelial cancer. Whole-study context: Each participant's history included 0 to 3 prior chemotherapy regimens.

Repertoires were generated with immunoSEQ multiplex PCR, while TCRdb's copy carries only in-frame clones and drops some. The sample carries 45,000 to 60,000 clones, 75% to 85% recorded once. The CDR3 covers 15 residues. V gave up 0 bases and J gave up 12 bases, with 20 bases separating them. Germline CDR1 is SGHVS and CDR2 is FQNEAQ. Time point of the sample: pretreatment peripheral blood. The sequence was obtained from a man between 50 and 59 years old with urothelial cancer. This chain connects TRBV7-8 to TRBJ1-2; D might be TRBD1 (5 bases). The sequenced sample was PBMCs, obtained around atezolizumab (anti-PD-L1) treatment. The CDR3, as DNA: TGTGCCAGCAGCTTAGCGACAGTTGGTTCGGACGAGAACACCTTC. Translated, it gives CASSLATVGSDENTF. Based on the CDR3 plus reference TRBV7-8 and TRBJ1-2, the full variable domain is GAGVSQSPRYKVAKRGQDVALRCDPISGHVSLFWYQQALGQGPEFLTYFQNEAQLDKSGLPSDRFFAERPEGSVSTLKIQRTQQEDSAVYLCASSLATVGSDENTFGSGTRLTVV.